The present T cell receptor beta chain was sequenced within a study of blood T cells in healthy people across ages. Next came a second PCR, run for about 6 to 12 cycles, which used a sample-barcoded 5' primer along with a J-beta primer mix. Each CDR3 protein gets one entry after TCRdb re-called the 5' RACE reads with MiXCR. The table lists about 1.6 million distinct CDR3 sequences, roughly 32% of them singletons. The study drew donors from healthy Caucasian individuals in Russia aged about 6 to 100. J gave up 13 bases and V 0 bases, and 9 bases lay outside the gene matches. Germline V gives CDR1 SGHRS, CDR2 YFSETQ. The CDR3 sequence is 14 residues long.

This receptor was taken from a woman aged 25 to 39 in good health. V usage is TRBV5-1 and J usage is TRBJ2-4, with 8 positions matching TRBD2. Material: blood. The CDR3 reads CASSLETSGGKQYF. CDR3 in DNA: TGCGCCAGCAGCTTGGAAACGAGCGGGGGTAAGCAGTACTTC. Based on the CDR3 plus reference TRBV5-1 and TRBJ2-4, the full variable domain is KAGVTQTPRYLIKTRGQQVTLSCSPISGHRSVSWYQQTPGQGLQFLFEYFSETQRNKGNFPGRFSGRQFSNSRSEMNVSTLELGDSALYLCASSLETSGGKQYFGAGTRLSVL.